These 3 T cell receptor beta chains originate from one sample sequenced in a study of shared clonotypes between healthy human individuals. The naive CD8 subset, CD45RO-negative cells positively selected for CCR7, excluded terminally differentiated effector memory CD45RA+ cells. Assay: immunoSEQ multiplex PCR; the TCRdb copy retains only in-frame clones and omits some. The sample lists approximately 650,000 clones; less than 97% were seen once. Sequencing used naive CD8+ T cells sorted from blood. The receptors here all came from a woman younger than 45 in good health.

J is TRBJ2-5 and V is TRBV7-8, with D tentatively TRBD2 (5 bases). CDR1 and CDR2 (germline): SGHVS, FQNEAQ. This CDR3 is built from 14 residues. V was shortened by 1 base and J by 7 bases, with 13 bases between the two germline ends. CDR3 coding DNA: TGTGCCAGCAGCTTAGGGCGAGGACGGGGGACCCAGTACTTC. Amino acids: CASSLGRGRGTQYF.

The J gene is TRBJ1-2, the V gene TRBV9; D gene ambiguous. Between the trimmed V and J ends, which lost 0 bases and 7 bases, there was a span of 13 bases. There are 14 residues in the CDR3. CDR1 and CDR2 from the germline V gene are SGDLS and YYNGEE. This CDR3 reads CASSVGSGFGGYTF. The CDR3, as DNA: TGTGCCAGCAGCGTAGGGTCGGGGTTTGGTGGCTACACCTTC.

V is TRBV19 and J is TRBJ2-3; 7 bases line up with TRBD2. Germline CDR1 is LNHDA and CDR2 is SQIVND (reference sequence). The CDR3 has 15 residues. After removal of 5 bases from V and 9 bases from J, the junction contained 14 bases not matched to a gene. In DNA form, the CDR3 reads TGTGCCAGTAGTCCCTCCCCCAGCGGGACGGGGACGCAGTATTTT. It translates to CASSPSPSGTGTQYF. The entire variable domain, with the rest obtained from reference TRBV19 and TRBJ2-3, is as follows: DGGITQSPKYLFRKEGQNVTLSCEQNLNHDAMYWYRQDPGQGLRLIYYSQIVNDFQKGDIAEGYSVSREKKESFPLTVTSAQKNPTAFYLCASSPSPSGTGTQYFGPGTRLTVL.